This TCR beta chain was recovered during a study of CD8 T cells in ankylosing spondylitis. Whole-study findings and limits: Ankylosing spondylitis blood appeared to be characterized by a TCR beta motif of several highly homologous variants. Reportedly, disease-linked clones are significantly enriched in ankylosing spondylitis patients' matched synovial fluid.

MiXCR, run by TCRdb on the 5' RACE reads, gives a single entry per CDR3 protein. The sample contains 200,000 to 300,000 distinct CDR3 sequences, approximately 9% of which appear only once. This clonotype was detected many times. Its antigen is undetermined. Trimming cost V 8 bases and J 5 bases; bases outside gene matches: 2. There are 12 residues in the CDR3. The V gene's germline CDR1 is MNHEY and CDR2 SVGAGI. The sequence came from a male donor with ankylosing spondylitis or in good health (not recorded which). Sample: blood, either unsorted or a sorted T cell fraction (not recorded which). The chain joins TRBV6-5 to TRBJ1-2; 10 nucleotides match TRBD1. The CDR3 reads CASAGQGYGYTF. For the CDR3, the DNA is TGTGCCAGCGCGGGACAGGGGTATGGCTACACCTTC.